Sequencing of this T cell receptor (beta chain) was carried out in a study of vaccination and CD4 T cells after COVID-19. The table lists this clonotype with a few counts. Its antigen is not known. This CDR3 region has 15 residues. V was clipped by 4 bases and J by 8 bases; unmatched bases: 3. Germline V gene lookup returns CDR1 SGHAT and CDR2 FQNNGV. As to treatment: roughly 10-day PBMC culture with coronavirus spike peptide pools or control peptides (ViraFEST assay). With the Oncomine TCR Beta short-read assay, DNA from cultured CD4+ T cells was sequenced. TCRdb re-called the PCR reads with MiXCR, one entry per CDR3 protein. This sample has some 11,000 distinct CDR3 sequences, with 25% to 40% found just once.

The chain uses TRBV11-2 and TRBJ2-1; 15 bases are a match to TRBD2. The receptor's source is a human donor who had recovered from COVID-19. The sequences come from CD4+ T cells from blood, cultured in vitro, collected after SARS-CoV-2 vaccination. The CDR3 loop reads CASSYGLAGGYEQFF. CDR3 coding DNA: TGTGCCAGCAGCTACGGACTAGCGGGAGGGTATGAGCAGTTCTTC.